Described below is a single TCR beta chain sequence and its context. Here immunoSEQ multiplex PCR was the method, and the copy in TCRdb shows in-frame clones only, minus some. The data contain some 68,000 clones, just under 95% of them singletons. This CDR3 spans 14 amino acids. Sequenced sample: PBMCs. V and J are TRBV21-1 and TRBJ2-7; the table's D call, TRBD2, has no DNA check behind it. TRBV21-1 is deemed a pseudogene. This sequence was found in a man in his forties or fifties with rheumatoid arthritis. The chain's CDR3 is CASSSGLAGLRLYF. The CDR3 nucleotides are TGTGCCAGCAGCAGCGGGCTAGCGGGGCTCCGTTTGTACTTC.